This entry describes one TCR beta chain. These data come from a study of siplizumab effects on memory and regulatory T cells. Profiled with immunoSEQ multiplex PCR; TCRdb holds only in-frame clones, not every one. The table records roughly 60,000 clones, 85% to 95% of them present only once. Sequencing was performed on CD8+ T cells sorted from blood. The TCR was taken from a human donor in good health.

The CDR3 is CAWAGDRGLNEQFF. CDR3 coding DNA: TGTGCCTGGGCGGGGGACAGGGGGCTTAATGAGCAGTTCTTC. This chain links TRBV30 with TRBJ2-1, with 12 nucleotides matching TRBD1. Per germline, CDR1 GTSNPN and CDR2 SVGIG (reference sequence). V shed 5 bases and J 7 bases; nucleotides not matched to a gene: 6. This CDR3 comprises 14 residues.